The next 5 T cell receptor beta chains were all read from a single sample in a study of CD8 T cells in ankylosing spondylitis. TCRdb re-analysed the 5' RACE reads in MiXCR, keeping a single row per CDR3 protein. The sample includes about 280,000 distinct CDR3 sequences, 15% to 20% of them seen just once. Material: blood, either unsorted or a sorted T cell fraction (not recorded which). The receptors were gathered from a male donor with ankylosing spondylitis or in good health (not recorded which).

This clonotype was counted only a few times. The chain carries TRBV20-1 and TRBJ2-1; 11 positions agree with TRBD2. Per the germline V gene, CDR1 is DFQATT and CDR2 is SNEGSKA (reference sequence). This CDR3 has 17 amino acids. With V trimmed by 0 bases and J by 8 bases, 12 bases remained unmatched. This chain's CDR3 is CSARDNRGLADPYEQFF. DNA of the CDR3: TGCAGTGCTAGAGATAATAGGGGACTAGCGGACCCCTATGAGCAGTTCTTC.

This clonotype was seen a few times. V gene TRBV20-1 combines with J gene TRBJ2-3, with TRBD2 matching over 11 bases. The junction had 5 bases not matched to a gene; V was cut back by 0 bases and J by 0 bases. CDR3 length: 17 amino acids. Germline CDR1 and CDR2: DFQATT and SNEGSKA (reference sequence). The CDR3 coding sequence is TGCAGTGCTAGAGACTTAAGGACTAGCGGGAGCACAGATACGCAGTATTTT. Residues: CSARDLRTSGSTDTQYF.

The J gene is TRBJ2-3, the V gene TRBV5-1; the D gene is possibly TRBD1 (5 bases). The length of the CDR3 is 14 residues. Trimming removed 2 bases at V and 6 bases at J, with 13 bases between. The germline gives CDR1 SGHRS, CDR2 YFSETQ. The CDR3, as DNA: TGCGCCAGCAGCTTCCAGGGTGAGGCGGATACGCAGTATTTT. Protein: CASSFQGEADTQYF.

This clonotype was observed many times. This chain connects TRBV10-3 to TRBJ2-3; TRBD1 might be the D (7 bases). This CDR3 has 17 residues. Germline CDR1 and CDR2: ENHRY and SYGVKD. V shed 6 bases and J shed 3 bases, with 22 bases lying between them. The CDR3 loop is CAIRGPVEGARTDTQYF. CDR3 coding DNA: TGTGCCATCAGGGGACCTGTGGAGGGGGCGCGGACAGATACGCAGTATTTT.

In this sample, this clonotype turned up many times. The rearrangement joins TRBV29-1 to TRBJ2-3, with D tentatively TRBD2 (6 bases). Germline lookup yields CDR1 SQVTM and CDR2 ANQGSEA. Trimming shortened V by 7 bases and J by 2 bases, and 13 bases separated the two germline ends. The CDR3 has 13 residues. CDR3 sequence reads: CSERDSHTDTQYF. The CDR3, as DNA: TGCAGCGAGAGGGACTCCCACACAGATACGCAGTATTTT.